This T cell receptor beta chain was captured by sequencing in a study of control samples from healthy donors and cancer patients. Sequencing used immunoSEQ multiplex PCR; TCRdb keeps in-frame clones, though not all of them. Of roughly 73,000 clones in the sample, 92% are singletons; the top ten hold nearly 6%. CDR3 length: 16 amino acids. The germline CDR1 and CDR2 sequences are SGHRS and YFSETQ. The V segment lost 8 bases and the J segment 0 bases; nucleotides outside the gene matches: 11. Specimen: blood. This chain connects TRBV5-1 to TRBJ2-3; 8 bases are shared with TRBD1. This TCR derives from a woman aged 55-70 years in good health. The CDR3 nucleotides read TGCGCCAGGGGGGGACAGGAGAGATCTAGCACAGATACGCAGTATTTT. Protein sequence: CARGGQERSSTDTQYF.